Each of the 20 T cell receptor beta chains below was sequenced from the same sample in a study of blood T cell repertoires in COVID-19. Using immunoSEQ multiplex PCR, the repertoire was profiled, and TCRdb retains in-frame clones only, with some absent. The repertoire holds around 250,000 clones, with 83% as singletons. Input material: peripheral blood. The receptors shown here come from a man at least 80 years old with acute or convalescent COVID-19.

The V and J genes are TRBV5-1 and TRBJ1-2; possible D gene TRBD1, 5 bases. Germline V gene sequence: CDR1 SGHRS, CDR2 YFSETQ. The V end lost 4 bases, the J end lost 2 bases, and 15 bases lay between the germline ends. This CDR3 is 15 amino acids long. The DNA of the CDR3 is TGCGCCAGCAGCCCGGACCCGACAGCAAACTATGGCTACACCTTC. Translation: CASSPDPTANYGYTF. Supplemented by reference TRBV5-1 and TRBJ1-2, the full variable domain reads KAGVTQTPRYLIKTRGQQVTLSCSPISGHRSVSWYQQTPGQGLQFLFEYFSETQRNKGNFPGRFSGRQFSNSRSEMNVSTLELGDSALYLCASSPDPTANYGYTFGSGTRLTVV.

This chain links TRBV27 with TRBJ1-6; weak D call: TRBD1 (5 bases). Trimming shortened V by 0 bases and J by 7 bases, and 10 bases separated the two germline ends. CDR1 and CDR2 from the germline V gene are MNHEY and SMNVEV (reference sequence). This CDR3 contains 15 residues. Written as DNA, the CDR3 is TGTGCCAGCAGTTTATCAGGGGCGCGGAATTCACCCCTCCACTTT. The encoded protein is CASSLSGARNSPLHF.

This clone was seen once. V usage is TRBV6-6 and J usage is TRBJ1-1; D ambiguous. The germline V gene has CDR1 MNHNY and CDR2 SVGAGI (reference sequence). The CDR3 totals 15 residues. The V end was cut by 7 bases, the J end by 0 bases, with 15 bases between. The CDR3 DNA reads TGTGCCAGCACCTATGTTGCGGGTATGAACACTGAAGCTTTCTTT. Translating gives CASTYVAGMNTEAFF.

The genes are TRBV6-5 and TRBJ2-2; 10 bases align to TRBD1. V shed 10 bases and J 8 bases; nucleotides not matched to a gene: 7. Germline lookup yields CDR1 MNHEY and CDR2 SVGAGI. This CDR3 spans 13 amino acids. The CDR3 coding sequence is TGTGCCATCCGACAGGGGGCTACGGGGGAGCTGTTTTTT. This codes for CAIRQGATGELFF.

This chain uses TRBV18 with TRBJ2-3, with D possibly matching TRBD2 (5 bases). Germline CDR1 is KGHSH and CDR2 is LQKENI. This CDR3 has 14 residues. Trimming removed 3 bases at V and 5 bases at J, with 12 bases between. The CDR3 coding sequence is TGTGCCAGCTCACCGGGGAGTTCGGGAGATACGCAGTATTTT. Its translation is CASSPGSSGDTQYF.

The chain has TRBV27 and TRBJ2-7, with 12 bases lining up with TRBD2. Germline V gene sequence: CDR1 MNHEY, CDR2 SMNVEV (reference sequence). This CDR3 spans 18 amino acids. With 4 bases clipped from V and 5 bases from J, the junction kept 15 bases outside the gene matches. The CDR3 is CASSSPPRLAGDGDEQYF. The CDR3 nucleotides read TGTGCCAGCAGTTCCCCTCCTCGACTAGCGGGAGACGGTGACGAGCAGTACTTC.

Of note for this clone: In the same sample, other DNA sequences code for this CDR3. The gene calls are TRBV10-2 and TRBJ1-1; 7 bases map to TRBD1. Germline V gives CDR1 WSHSY, CDR2 SAAADI. The V and J ends lost 3 bases and 5 bases, in that order; junction bases with no gene match: 3. The CDR3 extends over 13 amino acids. In nucleotides, the CDR3 is TGCGCCAGCAGTGAACAGGGGAGGACTGAAGCTTTCTTT. This encodes CASSEQGRTEAFF.

This clone was counted only a few times. The rearrangement links TRBV7-2 to TRBJ2-7; tentatively, D is TRBD1 (5 bases). This CDR3 has 13 amino acids. Germline CDR1 and CDR2: SGHTA and FQGNSA. Trimming took 5 bases from V and 6 from J, leaving 14 bases between them. CDR3 loop: CASSRQTFTEQYF. The CDR3, as DNA: TGTGCCAGCAGCCGACAGACCTTCACCGAGCAGTACTTC.

This chain connects TRBV5-4 to TRBJ1-1; TRBD1 might be the D (5 bases). Trimming stripped 6 bases from V and 5 bases from J, with 17 bases between. The germline V gene encodes CDR1 SGHNT and CDR2 YYREEE (reference sequence). The CDR3 has 14 residues. As DNA, the CDR3 is TGTGCCAGCACCTTAAACCAGGGAATGACTGAAGCTTTCTTT. Its protein product is CASTLNQGMTEAFF.

The rearrangement links TRBV24-1 to TRBJ2-5; weak D call: TRBD2 (6 bases). There are 15 residues in the CDR3. Trimming removed 4 bases from V and 5 bases from J, with 16 bases in between. Germline V gene data show CDR1 as KGHDR and CDR2 as SFDVKD. Here the CDR3 reads CATSESDGGRETQYF. DNA of the CDR3: TGTGCCACCAGTGAGTCCGACGGAGGGAGGGAGACCCAGTACTTC.

The chain joins TRBV11-2 to TRBJ2-3; 14 bases are a match to TRBD2. After removal of 5 bases from V and 0 bases from J, the junction contained 10 bases not matched to a gene. CDR1 SGHAT and CDR2 FQNNGV come from the germline V gene. CDR3 length: 19 amino acids. The CDR3 region is CASSLPGTSGGTSTDTQYF. CDR3 nucleotide sequence: TGTGCCAGCAGCCTCCCCGGGACTAGCGGGGGAACTAGCACAGATACGCAGTATTTT.

The chain uses TRBV7-9 and TRBJ2-5; the match to TRBD2 covers 7 bases. Germline V gives CDR1 SEHNR, CDR2 FQNEAQ (reference sequence). This CDR3 has 15 residues. V dropped 3 bases and J dropped 0; count of bases not matched to a gene: 4. This chain's CDR3 is CASSLMGGDQETQYF. The CDR3 nucleotides read TGTGCCAGCAGCTTGATGGGAGGGGACCAAGAGACCCAGTACTTC.

This clone came up once. The V gene is TRBV4-1, the J gene TRBJ1-4; no clear D gene. The V and J ends lost 2 bases and 5 bases respectively, with 12 bases between them. CDR1 is MGHRA and CDR2 is YSYEKL in the germline V gene. The CDR3 contains 15 residues. DNA for the CDR3: TGCGCCAGCAGCCAACGAACACCGGGGAATGAAAAACTGTTTTTT. This sequence encodes CASSQRTPGNEKLFF.

The V call is TRBV9, the J call TRBJ2-5; D might be TRBD1 (6 bases). The CDR3 covers 16 residues. Germline CDR1 reads SGDLS; CDR2 reads YYNGEE. V shed 0 bases and J shed 5 bases, with 17 bases lying between them. The CDR3 protein is CASSVDGGGSGETQYF. The CDR3, as DNA: TGTGCCAGCAGCGTAGATGGTGGGGGCTCTGGGGAGACCCAGTACTTC.

This clone was counted between two and nine times. The chain carries TRBV7-9 and TRBJ2-3, with TRBD2 identical over 7 bases. This CDR3 is 18 amino acids long. V shed 2 bases and J 8 bases; nucleotides not matched to a gene: 19. CDR1 SEHNR and CDR2 FQNEAQ come from the germline V gene (reference sequence). The CDR3 nucleotides are TGTGCCAGCAGCTTAACGATGGTGGGAGGCCCTGGGGAGGGTACGCAGTATTTT. It specifies CASSLTMVGGPGEGTQYF.

V usage is TRBV5-1 and J usage is TRBJ2-7; D call uncertain. V lost 1 base, J lost 8 bases, and 7 bases lay in between. From germline, CDR1 is SGHRS and CDR2 YFSETQ. This CDR3 comprises 11 residues. The CDR3 bases are TGCGCCAGCAGCTTGCAGAACCAGCAGTACTTC. It is translated as CASSLQNQQYF.

The CDR3 loop reads CASSSPGLADEQFF. The CDR3 coding sequence is TGTGCCAGCAGCTCACCGGGACTAGCAGATGAGCAGTTCTTC. The chain has TRBV5-6 and TRBJ2-1; the match to TRBD2 covers 9 bases. This CDR3 contains 14 residues. V dropped 3 bases and J dropped 8; count of bases not matched to a gene: 6. In germline, CDR1 is SGHDT, CDR2 YYEEEE.

This rearrangement joins TRBV19 to TRBJ1-1, with TRBD1 matching over 7 bases. Germline V lookup: CDR1 LNHDA, CDR2 SQIVND (reference sequence). V shed 5 bases, J shed 5 bases, and the junction held 5 bases outside the gene matches. This CDR3 has 13 residues. As DNA, the CDR3 is TGTGCCAGTAGTGTGACAGGGACAACTGAAGCTTTCTTT. Protein sequence: CASSVTGTTEAFF.

The chain combines TRBV19 with TRBJ1-2; 10 nucleotides agree with TRBD1. This CDR3 has 14 residues. Germline CDR1 and CDR2: LNHDA and SQIVND (reference sequence). The J segment lost 4 bases and the V segment lost 5 bases, leaving 4 bases of the junction unmatched. The CDR3 sequence is CASSRDRGTYGYTF. CDR3 DNA: TGTGCCAGTAGTCGGGACAGGGGTACCTATGGCTACACCTTC.

This clone showed up just a few times. The chain joins TRBV30 to TRBJ2-7; the D gene is possibly TRBD1 (5 bases). CDR1 GTSNPN and CDR2 SVGIG come from the germline V gene (reference sequence). The V and J ends lost 0 bases and 2 bases respectively, with 11 bases between them. CDR3 length equals 14 residues. CDR3 nucleotides: TGTGCCTGGAGTGTAAGGGGTCCCGCCTACGAGCAGTACTTC. This sequence encodes CAWSVRGPAYEQYF.